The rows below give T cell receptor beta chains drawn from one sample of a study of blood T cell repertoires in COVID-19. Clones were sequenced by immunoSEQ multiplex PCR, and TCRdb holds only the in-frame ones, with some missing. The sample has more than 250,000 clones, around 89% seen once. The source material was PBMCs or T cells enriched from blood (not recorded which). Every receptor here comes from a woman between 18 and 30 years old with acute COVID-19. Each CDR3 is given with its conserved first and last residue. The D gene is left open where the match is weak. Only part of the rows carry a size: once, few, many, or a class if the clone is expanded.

CASSQELGQGTEAFF,TGTGCCAGCAGCCAAGAGTTAGGACAGGGCACTGAAGCTTTCTTT,NA,TRBV14,TRBD1,TRBJ1-1
CASSSPRGKGEKLFF,TGTGCCAGCAGCTCACCAAGGGGAAAGGGGGAAAAACTGTTTTTT,NA,TRBV7-9,NA,TRBJ1-4
CASSRGLAGEGYEQYF,TGTGCCAGTAGTAGGGGACTAGCGGGAGAAGGTTACGAGCAGTACTTC,NA,TRBV19,TRBD2,TRBJ2-7
CASKRPGLAGETQYF,TGTGCCAGCAAGCGACCGGGACTAGCGGGGGAGACCCAGTACTTC,NA,TRBV7-2,TRBD2,TRBJ2-5
CASSPDRVNEQYF,TGTGCCAGCTCACCAGACAGGGTGAACGAGCAGTACTTC,NA,TRBV18,TRBD1,TRBJ2-7
CATSRDRRRVDSYNEQFF,TGTGCCACCAGCAGAGATCGGAGGAGGGTGGACTCCTACAATGAGCAGTTCTTC,NA,TRBV15,NA,TRBJ2-1
CASSDTGLSGSGANVLTF,TGTGCCAGCAGTGACACAGGGCTGTCGGGCTCTGGGGCCAACGTCCTGACTTTC,once,TRBV27,NA,TRBJ2-6
CASSKRRRGEGGYTF,TGTGCCAGCAGCAAAAGAAGGAGGGGGGAGGGAGGCTACACCTTC,NA,TRBV21-1,NA,TRBJ1-2
CASSLGGTGNTEAFF,TGTGCCAGCAGTTTAGGAGGGACAGGGAACACTGAAGCTTTCTTT,NA,TRBV28,TRBD1,TRBJ1-1
CATPLGGGANVLTF,TGTGCCACACCACTAGGTGGTGGGGCCAACGTCCTGACTTTC,NA,TRBV6-4,NA,TRBJ2-6
CSANRVSNYGYTF,TGCAGCGCCAACAGGGTCTCAAACTATGGCTACACCTTC,NA,TRBV29-1,NA,TRBJ1-2
CSASQPGTRERNQPQHF,TGCAGTGCTAGTCAACCCGGGACAAGGGAGAGGAATCAGCCCCAGCATTTT,NA,TRBV20-1,NA,TRBJ1-5
CASSLRQLNTEAFF,TGCGCCAGCAGCTTACGACAGTTGAACACTGAAGCTTTCTTT,NA,TRBV5-1,NA,TRBJ1-1
CASSAINLGSYNEQFF,TGTGCCAGCAGCGCAATAAACCTCGGGAGCTACAATGAGCAGTTCTTC,few,TRBV5-6,NA,TRBJ2-1
CASSRADRATGLYEQYF,TGTGCCAGCAGCCGGGCCGACAGGGCAACGGGTCTGTACGAGCAGTACTTC,NA,TRBV5-5,TRBD1,TRBJ2-7
CASSQNPSGGSYEQYF,TGTGCCAGCAGCCAAAACCCTAGCGGAGGCTCCTACGAGCAGTACTTC,NA,TRBV3-1/TRBV3-2,TRBD2,TRBJ2-7
CASSSPGLAGTDTQYF,TGCGCCAGCAGCTCCCCGGGACTAGCGGGGACAGATACGCAGTATTTT,NA,TRBV5-1,TRBD2,TRBJ2-3
CASSTGQGFEKLFF,TGTGCCAGTAGTACGGGACAGGGCTTTGAAAAACTGTTTTTT,NA,TRBV19,TRBD1,TRBJ1-4
CASRLAVLSSYEQYF,TGTGCCAGCAGACTAGCGGTCCTGAGCTCCTACGAGCAGTACTTC,NA,TRBV5-5,TRBD2,TRBJ2-7
CASSQEGLAGDTQYF,TGTGCCAGCAGCCAGGAGGGACTAGCGGGAGATACGCAGTATTTT,NA,TRBV14,TRBD2,TRBJ2-3
CASSLPLAVRTASYNEQFF,TGTGCCAGCAGCTTACCCCTAGCGGTCAGGACAGCCTCCTACAATGAGCAGTTCTTC,NA,TRBV7-2,NA,TRBJ2-1
CASSQDTVWTLHNEQFF,TGTGCCAGCAGCCAAGATACGGTTTGGACTCTTCACAATGAGCAGTTCTTC,NA,TRBV14,NA,TRBJ2-1
CASSQVTYNSPLHF,TGTGCCAGCAGCCAAGTAACCTATAATTCACCCCTCCACTTT,NA,TRBV4-2,NA,TRBJ1-6
CASSHRGNEQFF,TGTGCCAGCAGCCACAGGGGGAATGAGCAGTTCTTC,NA,TRBV12-3/TRBV12-4,TRBD1,TRBJ2-1
CATSMSGGLQETQYF,TGTGCCACCAGCATGAGTGGTGGACTCCAAGAGACCCAGTACTTC,NA,TRBV15,NA,TRBJ2-5
CAGGYQPQHF,TGTGCGGGAGGGTATCAGCCCCAGCATTTT,NA,TRBV28,NA,TRBJ1-5
CASARVDKSYTF,TGTGCCAGTGCCCGGGTGGACAAAAGCTACACCTTC,NA,TRBV19,NA,TRBJ1-2
CASRRLTGLEAFF,TGTGCCAGCAGGCGGCTGACAGGTCTCGAAGCTTTCTTT,NA,TRBV28,NA,TRBJ1-1
CAWGTTTSTDTQYF,TGTGCCTGGGGGACAACCACTAGCACAGATACGCAGTATTTT,once,TRBV30,NA,TRBJ2-3
CASSLSGGGNTIYF,TGTGCCAGCAGCTTATCAGGTGGTGGAAACACCATATATTTT,NA,TRBV7-9,NA,TRBJ1-3
CASTAGGSWNIQYF,TGTGCCAGCACGGCGGGCGGGAGTTGGAACATTCAGTACTTC,once,TRBV27,TRBD2,TRBJ2-4
CASIVTDTQYF,TGTGCCAGCATCGTGACAGATACGCAGTATTTT,NA,TRBV2,NA,TRBJ2-3
CASSSPPGGQYF,TGTGCCAGCAGTTCTCCCCCGGGTGGGCAGTACTTC,NA,TRBV28,NA,TRBJ2-7
CASNPTSDNEQFF,TGCGCCAGCAACCCTACTAGTGACAATGAGCAGTTCTTC,once,TRBV5-1,NA,TRBJ2-1
CATSRATGFYEQYF,TGTGCCACCAGCAGAGCGACAGGGTTCTACGAGCAGTACTTC,NA,TRBV15,TRBD1,TRBJ2-7
CAIRQSHEQYF,TGTGCCATCAGACAGAGCCACGAGCAGTACTTC,NA,TRBV10-3,NA,TRBJ2-7
CATSDGVGTGTYEQYF,TGTGCCACCAGTGATGGGGTGGGGACTGGCACCTACGAGCAGTACTTC,NA,TRBV24-1,NA,TRBJ2-7
CASSSRRATNEKLFF,TGTGCCAGCAGCTCGAGGAGAGCAACTAATGAAAAACTGTTTTTT,once,TRBV7-2,NA,TRBJ1-4
CASSLGQDQPQHF,TGTGCCAGCAGCCTAGGACAGGACCAGCCCCAGCATTTT,NA,TRBV5-4,TRBD1,TRBJ1-5
CASSLAASGGVYEQYF,TGTGCCAGCAGCTTAGCCGCTAGCGGGGGGGTCTACGAGCAGTACTTC,NA,TRBV7-2,TRBD2,TRBJ2-7
CAGDREGSNQPQHF,TGCGCCGGAGACAGGGAAGGGAGCAATCAGCCCCAGCATTTT,NA,TRBV5-1,TRBD1,TRBJ1-5
CASTGSGSGSYEQYF,TGTGCCAGCACTGGATCAGGTTCAGGTAGCTACGAGCAGTACTTC,NA,TRBV19,NA,TRBJ2-7
CASSIRGETYNEQFF,TGTGCCAGTAGTATCCGAGGCGAGACCTACAATGAGCAGTTCTTC,NA,TRBV19,NA,TRBJ2-1
CAWSEPGLVGEQYF,TGTGCCTGGAGTGAACCTGGACTAGTGGGCGAGCAGTACTTC,NA,TRBV30,TRBD2,TRBJ2-7
CASSPTAGGTEAFF,TGTGCCAGCTCACCGACAGCCGGGGGCACTGAAGCTTTCTTT,NA,TRBV18,NA,TRBJ1-1
CASSRDRGRDTGELFF,TGCGCCAGCAGCCGGGACAGGGGGCGGGACACCGGGGAGCTGTTTTTT,NA,TRBV5-1,TRBD1,TRBJ2-2
CASSVAGTENSPLHF,TGCGCCAGCAGCGTTGCAGGGACAGAGAATTCACCCCTCCACTTT,many,TRBV4-3,TRBD1,TRBJ1-6
CASSLGDRKPGGYTF,TGTGCCAGCAGTTTAGGGGACAGGAAACCGGGGGGCTACACCTTC,NA,TRBV28,TRBD1,TRBJ1-2
CASSPFNFRQGNQPQHF,TGTGCCAGCTCACCATTCAATTTTAGGCAGGGCAATCAGCCCCAGCATTTT,NA,TRBV18,NA,TRBJ1-5
CAWSSDNEQFF,TGTGCCTGGAGCTCAGACAATGAGCAGTTCTTC,NA,TRBV30,NA,TRBJ2-1
CASSESRYEQYF,TGTGCCAGCAGTGAATCACGGTACGAGCAGTACTTC,NA,TRBV6-1,NA,TRBJ2-7
CASGQGAGYGYTF,TGTGCCAGCGGACAGGGGGCAGGCTATGGCTACACCTTC,NA,TRBV27,TRBD1,TRBJ1-2
CASSQGPGLAGLAKNIQYF,TGTGCCAGCAGCCAAGGTCCGGGACTAGCGGGATTAGCCAAAAACATTCAGTACTTC,NA,TRBV3-1/TRBV3-2,TRBD2,TRBJ2-4
CASTRNRGLDGYTF,TGTGCCAGCACGCGGAACAGGGGGCTCGACGGCTACACCTTC,NA,TRBV28,TRBD1,TRBJ1-2
CASSRPGTGIYEQYF,TGTGCCAGCAGCCGGCCCGGGACAGGGATCTACGAGCAGTACTTC,NA,TRBV11-2,TRBD1,TRBJ2-7